Presented here are 17 T cell receptor beta chains from one specimen sequenced in a study of shared clonotypes between healthy human individuals. The table came from immunoSEQ multiplex PCR; TCRdb's copy has only in-frame clones and leaves some out. The repertoire holds about 600,000 clones, almost 97% seen once, with 0.045% to 0.07% in the top ten. Sequences were obtained from naive CD4+ T cells sorted from blood. Subset denoted: CD45RA+ positively selected. The receptors here all came from a woman under 40 in good health.

This chain links TRBV14 with TRBJ1-2; tentatively, D is TRBD1 (5 bases). V lost 8 bases and J lost 4, with 11 bases in between. This CDR3 spans 12 amino acids. Per the germline V gene, CDR1 is SGHDN and CDR2 is FVKESK. Here the CDR3 reads CASSGTPYGYTF. CDR3 nucleotides: TGTGCCAGCTCCGGGACTCCCTATGGCTACACCTTC. The full variable domain, completed using reference TRBV14 and TRBJ1-2, is EAGVTQFPSHSVIEKGQTVTLRCDPISGHDNLYWYRRVMGKEIKFLLHFVKESKQDESGMPNNRFLAERTGGTYSTLKVQPAELEDSGVYFCASSGTPYGYTFGSGTRLTVV.

The rearrangement uses TRBV30 and TRBJ2-1; 10 nucleotides agree with TRBD2. The V and J ends lost 5 bases and 0 bases, in that order; junction bases with no gene match: 7. The CDR3 length is 16 residues. Germline V CDR1 and CDR2: GTSNPN, SVGIG (reference sequence). The CDR3 spells CAWALAGGSSYNEQFF. The CDR3 nucleotides are TGTGCCTGGGCCTTAGCGGGGGGAAGCTCCTACAATGAGCAGTTCTTC. Based on the CDR3 plus reference TRBV30 and TRBJ2-1, the full variable domain is SQTIHQWPATLVQPVGSPLSLECTVEGTSNPNLYWYRQAAGRGLQLLFYSVGIGQISSEVPQNLSASRPQDRQFILSSKKLLLSDSGFYLCAWALAGGSSYNEQFFGPGTRLTVL.

J is TRBJ2-1 and V is TRBV7-9, with 15 bases identical to TRBD2. V lost 5 bases, J lost 10 bases, and 12 bases stayed unmatched. CDR1 SEHNR and CDR2 FQNEAQ come from the germline V gene (reference sequence). The CDR3 covers 17 residues. The CDR3 DNA reads as TGTGCCAGCAGCCCCCACGGACTAGCGGGAGGGCCGGAGGAGCAGTTCTTC. Its protein product is CASSPHGLAGGPEEQFF.

This chain links TRBV7-6 with TRBJ2-2; D is ambiguous. The CDR3 is 14 amino acids. V lost 2 bases to trimming and J lost 5 bases, with 9 bases between them. Germline V gene data show CDR1 as SGHVS and CDR2 as FNYEAQ. CDR3 coding DNA: TGTGCCAGCAGCTTATCAACCTTGACCGGGGAGCTGTTTTTT. It translates to CASSLSTLTGELFF.

The chain uses TRBV2 and TRBJ1-1, with TRBD1 identical over 10 bases. Germline assignment: CDR1 SNHLY and CDR2 FYNNEI. V gave up 5 bases and J gave up 6 bases; unmatched junction bases: 6. The CDR3 is 14 residues long. The CDR3 nucleotides are TGTGCCAGCAGTAGACAGGGGGCGCGACCTGAAGCTTTCTTT. Its translation is CASSRQGARPEAFF.

This chain joins TRBV11-2 and TRBJ1-5, with D possibly being TRBD1 (6 bases). Germline V gives CDR1 SGHAT, CDR2 FQNNGV. V was cut by 0 bases and J by 0 bases, with 18 bases left in between. There are 19 residues in the CDR3. CDR3 in amino acids: CASSLEGGYRVTSNQPQHF. In nucleotides, the CDR3 is TGTGCCAGCAGCTTAGAGGGGGGGTACAGGGTCACTAGCAATCAGCCCCAGCATTTT.

The rearrangement links TRBV6-1 to TRBJ1-4; 7 positions agree with TRBD1. V lost 7 bases, J lost 5 bases, and 7 bases stayed unmatched. Germline V gene sequence: CDR1 MNHNS, CDR2 SASEGT. CDR3 length: 14 amino acids. Here the CDR3 DNA reads TGTGCCAGCACACACACGGGACAGAATGAAAAACTGTTTTTT. Its protein is CASTHTGQNEKLFF.

This sequence joins TRBV28 and TRBJ2-3, with TRBD2 as a possible D gene (6 bases). Germline assignment: CDR1 MDHEN and CDR2 SYDVKM. The CDR3 length is 14 residues. The V end lost 3 bases, the J end lost 2 bases, and 9 bases lay between the germline ends. The CDR3, as DNA: TGTGCCAGCAGTTTGGAGGGCTACACAGATACGCAGTATTTT. Amino acid sequence: CASSLEGYTDTQYF.

This sequence joins TRBV7-3 and TRBJ2-1; D unclear. V lost 7 bases and J lost 6, with 10 bases in between. This CDR3 is built from 12 residues. Germline CDR1 reads SGHTA; CDR2 reads FQGTGA. The CDR3, as DNA: TGTGCCAGCACCTCCTCGGGCAATGAGCAGTTCTTC. As protein: CASTSSGNEQFF.

This chain links TRBV27 with TRBJ2-4; no definite D call. The germline gives CDR1 MNHEY, CDR2 SMNVEV (reference sequence). The CDR3 length is 15 residues. Trimming pared 2 bases from V and 1 base from J, leaving 9 bases between. The CDR3 nucleotides are TGTGCCAGCAGTTTAAACCAACGGGCCAAAAACATTCAGTACTTC. Its protein product is CASSLNQRAKNIQYF.

This chain links TRBV25-1 with TRBJ2-2; 7 nucleotides agree with TRBD1. J was trimmed by 5 bases and V by 1 base; bases with no gene match: 4. CDR1 and CDR2 (germline): MGHDK, SYGVNS. CDR3 length: 15 residues. CDR3 sequence reads: CASSESYRGTGELFF. CDR3 sequence (DNA): TGTGCCAGCAGTGAATCTTACAGGGGAACCGGGGAGCTGTTTTTT. The variable domain in full, completed from reference TRBV25-1 and TRBJ2-2, reads EADIYQTPRYLVIGTGKKITLECSQTMGHDKMYWYQQDPGMELHLIHYSYGVNSTEKGDLSSESTVSRIRTEHFPLTLESARPSHTSQYLCASSESYRGTGELFFGEGSRLTVL.

The V gene is TRBV5-4, the J gene TRBJ2-7, with 9 bases aligning to TRBD1. The CDR3 is 14 residues long. Per the germline V gene, CDR1 is SGHNT and CDR2 is YYREEE (reference sequence). The trim removed 1 base at V and 3 bases at J, leaving 2 bases unmatched. The CDR3 bases are TGTGCCAGCAGCTTGCCGGGACAGGGCTACGAGCAGTACTTC. Protein: CASSLPGQGYEQYF.

The chain carries TRBV27 and TRBJ1-2; possible D gene TRBD1, 6 bases. This CDR3 spans 15 amino acids. The germline V and J ends were trimmed by 4 bases and 4 bases, with 16 bases remaining between them. CDR1 MNHEY and CDR2 SMNVEV come from the germline V gene (reference sequence). Here the CDR3 DNA reads TGTGCCAGCAGTTGGGGGCAGCCTTCCCTCTATGGCTACACCTTC. Amino acids: CASSWGQPSLYGYTF.

This clone was recorded only once. This chain links TRBV5-1 with TRBJ2-7; 7 bases fit TRBD1. After removal of 2 bases from V and 3 bases from J, the junction contained 14 bases not matched to a gene. The CDR3 consists of 17 residues. Germline-derived CDR1 and CDR2 are SGHRS and YFSETQ. The CDR3 spells CASSFLPSTGNSYEQYF. CDR3 nucleotides: TGCGCCAGCAGCTTTCTTCCTTCGACAGGGAATAGCTACGAGCAGTACTTC.

The chain couples TRBV4-1 to TRBJ1-2, with 7 nucleotides matching TRBD1. Germline trimming cut 4 bases from V and 3 bases from J; bases unmatched to any gene: 8. CDR3 length: 15 residues. Germline V CDR1 and CDR2: MGHRA, YSYEKL. CDR3 DNA sequence: TGCGCCAGCAGCCCGGGGGACAGAGACTACTATGGCTACACCTTC. Protein product: CASSPGDRDYYGYTF.

The V call is TRBV7-9, the J call TRBJ2-3; TRBD2 is a possible D gene (6 bases). CDR1 is SEHNR, CDR2 FQNEAQ, per germline (reference sequence). The CDR3 consists of 16 residues. The ends were cut back, 2 bases at V and 0 bases at J, with 12 bases in the middle. The CDR3 DNA follows: TGTGCCAGCAGCTTAAGATACGGGACTAGCACAGATACGCAGTATTTT. Its protein is CASSLRYGTSTDTQYF.

This clone is a singleton in its sample. The genes are TRBV5-6 and TRBJ2-5; no clear D. This CDR3 is 15 amino acids long. The germline V gene encodes CDR1 SGHDT and CDR2 YYEEEE. V dropped 2 bases and J dropped 2 bases, with 13 bases sitting between them. CDR3 DNA: TGTGCCAGCAGCTTACACGGACGGAAACAAGAGACCCAGTACTTC. It translates to CASSLHGRKQETQYF.